A single sample is the source of the 12 T cell receptor beta chains below, sequenced in a study of T cells after yellow fever vaccination. TCRdb reprocessed the 5' RACE reads with MiXCR, giving one entry per CDR3 protein. Here the sample spans about 25,000 distinct CDR3 sequences, approximately 3.2% being singletons. The sequencing here drew on PBMCs, either bulk or a sorted T-cell subset (CD4+, CD8+, memory, or dextramer-sorted; not recorded which), taken about 41 days after the first yellow fever vaccination. The origin of the receptors is a man in his late teens or twenties who received the YFV17D yellow fever vaccine.

This clonotype was counted many times. A read error may produce the germline difference seen at one junction end. The V gene is TRBV6-5, the J gene TRBJ2-1; D not certain. The germline V gene encodes CDR1 MNHEY and CDR2 SVGAGI. The CDR3 runs 16 residues. CDR3 region: CASSYAPGRSSNEQFF. The CDR3 region has the DNA TGTGCCAGCAGTTACGCCCCGGGCAGGTCCTCCAATGAGCAGTTCTTC.

This clonotype was detected many times. The chain couples TRBV7-2 to TRBJ2-5; D gene uncertain. The CDR3 extends over 14 amino acids. In germline, CDR1 is SGHTA, CDR2 FQGNSA. Trimming took 5 bases from V and 5 from J, leaving 15 bases between them. The DNA of the CDR3 is TGTGCCAGCAGCCCCGTCGGGCCCGGGGAGACCCAGTACTTC. Protein: CASSPVGPGETQYF.

Many counts were recorded for this clonotype. The chain couples TRBV4-1 to TRBJ2-7; D tentatively fits TRBD1 or TRBD2 (7 bases each). The CDR3 is 15 amino acids. The V and J ends lost 1 base and 4 bases respectively, with 14 bases between them. Germline V gene lookup returns CDR1 MGHRA and CDR2 YSYEKL. CDR3 in amino acids: CASSQVGGGAYEQYV. The CDR3 DNA is TGCGCCAGCAGCCAAGTGGGAGGGGGCGCTTACGAGCAGTACGTC.

This clonotype was seen repeatedly, ten times or more. This sequence joins TRBV5-1 and TRBJ1-6; D is possibly TRBD1 (6 bases). The V end was cut by 0 bases, the J end by 7 bases, with 11 bases between. Germline loops: CDR1 SGHRS, CDR2 YFSETQ. The CDR3 is 15 amino acids. As DNA, the CDR3 is TGCGCCAGCAGCTTGGAGGGGGTCGGCAATTCACCCCTCCACTTT. This translates into CASSLEGVGNSPLHF.

In this sample, this clonotype turned up many times. This chain connects TRBV6-2 or TRBV6-3 to TRBJ2-3; 12 bases map to TRBD2. There are 21 residues in the CDR3. CDR1 MNHEY and CDR2 SVGEGT come from the germline V gene. J was trimmed by 0 bases and V by 2 bases; bases with no gene match: 15. The CDR3 nucleotides are TGTGCCAGCAGTTACCCGGGGACTAGCGGGCGCGGAGGGGCTAGCACAGATACGCAGTATTTT. It codes for CASSYPGTSGRGGASTDTQYF.

This clonotype came up many times. The chain carries TRBV7-2 and TRBJ2-3; D possibly matches TRBD1 or TRBD2 (6 bases each). The CDR3 is made up of 15 amino acids. Trimming removed 1 base from V and 5 bases from J, with 13 bases in between. The germline gives CDR1 SGHTA, CDR2 FQGNSA. The CDR3 here is CASSLVSGAGDTQYF. The CDR3, as DNA: TGTGCCAGCAGCTTAGTCTCGGGGGCCGGAGATACGCAGTATTTT. Supplemented by reference TRBV7-2 and TRBJ2-3, the full variable domain reads GAGVSQSPSNKVTEKGKDVELRCDPISGHTALYWYRQSLGQGLEFLIYFQGNSAPDKSGLPSDRFSAERTGGSVSTLTIQRTQQEDSAVYLCASSLVSGAGDTQYFGPGTRLTVL.

This clonotype was seen repeatedly, ten times or more. This chain uses TRBV5-1 with TRBJ2-2, with 11 positions matching TRBD2. Per the germline V gene, CDR1 is SGHRS and CDR2 is YFSETQ. Germline trimming cut 4 bases from V and 3 bases from J; bases unmatched to any gene: 5. The CDR3 sequence is 16 residues long. The DNA for the CDR3 is TGCGCCAGCAGCGCCGGGACTAGCGGCTACACCGGGGAGCTGTTTTTT. This gives the protein CASSAGTSGYTGELFF.

This clonotype came up a few times. The chain joins TRBV9 to TRBJ2-1, with TRBD2 identical over 10 bases. Germline-derived CDR1 and CDR2 are SGDLS and YYNGEE. J lost 4 bases, V lost 2 bases, and 0 bases had no gene match. This CDR3 contains 14 residues. CDR3 sequence: CASSVSGGYNEQFF. The CDR3 DNA is TGTGCCAGCAGCGTTAGCGGGGGGTACAATGAGCAGTTCTTC.

This clonotype was recorded many times. V is TRBV12-3 or TRBV12-4 and J is TRBJ1-6, with D possibly TRBD1 on 5 matching bases. The CDR3 loop spans 13 amino acids. Between the trimmed V and J ends, which lost 7 bases and 8 bases, there was a span of 12 bases. CDR3 sequence: CASTGQGDSPLHF. CDR3 bases: TGTGCCAGCACCGGACAAGGGGATTCACCCCTCCACTTT.

This clonotype has at least ten counts. The chain links TRBV6-5 to TRBJ2-1, with D maybe TRBD1 (6 bases). The CDR3 is made up of 12 amino acids. Germline-derived CDR1 and CDR2 are MNHEY and SVGAGI. Trimming cost V 8 bases and J 4 bases, with 9 bases left between them. The CDR3 DNA reads TGTGCCAGCCGAACAGGGTACAATGAGCAGTTCTTC. Protein: CASRTGYNEQFF.

This clonotype was observed many times. One junction end disagrees with the germline gene, perhaps due to a read error. CDR3 residues: CAWSRDRGYDQYF. CDR3 in DNA: TGTGCCTGGAGCCGGGACAGGGGCTACGATCAGTACTTC. The V gene is TRBV30, the J gene TRBJ2-7; TRBD1 matches 10 bases. The CDR3 is 13 residues long. Germline V gives CDR1 GTSNPN, CDR2 SVGIG (reference sequence).

This clonotype was seen repeatedly, ten times or more. The chain couples TRBV20-1 to TRBJ1-1; maybe TRBD1 (5 bases). Germline CDR1 is DFQATT and CDR2 is SNEGSKA (reference sequence). The V gene lost 4 bases and the J gene lost 3 bases, with 9 bases spanning the gap. CDR3 length: 12 residues. The CDR3 nucleotides are TGCAGTGCTACTTCAGGGTACACTGAAGCTTTCTTT. It codes for CSATSGYTEAFF.